This T cell receptor beta chain was sequenced for a study of blood T cell repertoires in COVID-19. Repertoires were generated with immunoSEQ multiplex PCR, while TCRdb's copy carries only in-frame clones and drops some. The top ten hold approximately 7.7% of the sample, which has 150,000 to 200,000 clones, 84% seen once. This TCR was recovered from a woman in her fifties or sixties who had recovered from COVID-19. Sequences were obtained from PBMCs or T cells enriched from blood (not recorded which).

CDR3: CASSLTSSGGVSSYEQYF. The CDR3 bases are TGCGCCAGCAGCTTGACGTCTAGCGGGGGGGTAAGCTCCTACGAGCAGTACTTC. The rearrangement links TRBV5-1 to TRBJ2-7; 12 positions match TRBD2. V shed 1 base, J shed 0 bases, and the junction held 8 bases outside the gene matches. This CDR3 has 18 amino acids. Germline V gene data show CDR1 as SGHRS and CDR2 as YFSETQ.